This TCR beta chain comes out of a study of early stage breast cancer tumors. Study context: ER+/PR+/HER2- status applied to about 70% of the 16 invasive breast tumors. Study-wide findings and caveats: Tumor and normal breast were distinguished via blood comparison in about 90% of the 16 patients. Compared with adjacent normal breast tissue, tumors showed around 2.7-fold greater T cell density and higher clonality.

CDR1 and CDR2 (germline): SNHLY, FYNNEI. Trimming removed 8 bases from V and 0 bases from J, with 10 bases in between. The CDR3 has 13 amino acids. Each sample had two DNA replicates, roughly 0.5 ug blood or around 1.5 ug tissue. Assay: immunoSEQ multiplex PCR; the TCRdb copy retains only in-frame clones and omits some. This sample yields about 21,000 clones, of which about 75% are seen a single time; around a quarter belongs to the top ten. In the case of this clone: Its target is not known.

This TCR was sampled from a person between 60 and 70 years old with breast cancer. J is TRBJ1-2 and V is TRBV2, with no clear D. The sample consisted of blood. The CDR3 loop reads CASRNTSNYGYTF. CDR3 bases: TGTGCCAGCCGGAACACTTCTAACTATGGCTACACCTTC. Complete variable domain (other parts from reference TRBV2 and TRBJ1-2): EPEVTQTPSHQVTQMGQEVILRCVPISNHLYFYWYRQILGQKVEFLVSFYNNEISEKSEIFDDQFSVERPDGSNFTLKIRSTKLEDSAMYFCASRNTSNYGYTFGSGTRLTVV.